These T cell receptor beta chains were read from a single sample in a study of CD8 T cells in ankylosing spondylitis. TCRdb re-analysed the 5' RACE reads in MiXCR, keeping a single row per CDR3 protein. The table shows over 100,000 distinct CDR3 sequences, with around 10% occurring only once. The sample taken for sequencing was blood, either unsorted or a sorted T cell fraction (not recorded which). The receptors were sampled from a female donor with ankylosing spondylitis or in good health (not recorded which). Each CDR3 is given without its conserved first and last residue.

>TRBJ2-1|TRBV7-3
ASSLTVGTIEQF
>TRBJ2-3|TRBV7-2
ASSLLGEAADTQY
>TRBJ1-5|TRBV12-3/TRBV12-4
ASSLLAGGNQPQH
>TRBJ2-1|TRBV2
ASSKRGENEQF
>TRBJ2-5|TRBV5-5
ASSAGQVASQETQY
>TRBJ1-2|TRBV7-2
ASSGTGVNGYT
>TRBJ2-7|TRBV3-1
ASSQLQGSYEQY
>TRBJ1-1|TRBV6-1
ASSPGTGAKNTEAF
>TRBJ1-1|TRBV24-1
ATRSRGEGFTEAF
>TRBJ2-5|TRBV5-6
ASSPGTSETQETQY
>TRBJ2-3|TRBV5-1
ASSFLTGGGTDTQY
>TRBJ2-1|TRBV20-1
SARKTESGRAREQF
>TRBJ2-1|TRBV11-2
ASSQVGFEQF
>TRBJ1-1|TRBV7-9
ASTLGQNTEAF
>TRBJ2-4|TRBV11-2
ASRSARGQLNIQY
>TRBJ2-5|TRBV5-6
ASSLVLGEVRETQY
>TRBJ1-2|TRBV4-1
ASSQDLGQVEGYT
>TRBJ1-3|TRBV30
AWTGLNTIY
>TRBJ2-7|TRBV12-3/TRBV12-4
ASSPGLAYEQY
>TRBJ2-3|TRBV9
ASSVETGPDTQY
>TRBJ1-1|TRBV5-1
ASSVHVMNTEAF
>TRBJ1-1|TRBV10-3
AISTADLRAF
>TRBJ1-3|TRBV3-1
ASSRDETSGNTIY
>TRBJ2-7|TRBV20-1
SARDDYLYEQY
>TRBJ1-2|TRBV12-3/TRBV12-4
ASSPFPGGYT